This T cell receptor beta chain was documented in a study of T cell repertoires in cytomegalovirus infection (dated by TCRdb to the late 2010s). About the full investigation: Donor HLA type was relevant to the analysis, because carriage of CMV infection together with the matching HLA type was indicated by public TCR beta signatures.

Sequencing took place on an Illumina HiSeq 1500. The public reads were reanalyzed by TCRdb: fastp trimming at Q25, MiXCR alignment, in-frame beta chains only. For every CDR3 protein sequence, its rows merge into one entry that carries the most common genes and DNA. In this sample the table shows 250,000 or so distinct CDR3 sequences, 10% to 15% of which occur a single time. Of the sample, approximately 1.6% falls within the top ten clones. Study-level results and caveats: In both this cohort and an independent roughly 350-donor cohort, the cumulative frequency of public TCR beta family members distinguished carriers of CMV infection plus the relevant HLA type. The ex vivo response was dominated by HLA-C-restricted CMV-specific TCR beta clonotypes, which also provided the single most frequent clonotype in two of eight donors.

Sequences SNHLY (CDR1) and FYNNEI (CDR2) are obtained from the germline V gene. Spanning cysteine to phenylalanine, the CDR3 consists of 15 amino acids. Just the 45-base CDR3 DNA is kept, in frame starting at base 1. Trimming removed 1 base from V and 1 base from J, leaving 11 bases between the germline ends. Notes on this clonotype: Which antigen it targets is not known. Base qualities are missing; no much larger clone stands one base away.

This receptor was identified in a human donor in good health (CMV status not recorded). Some clones in this sample may be carry-over from other donors' samples. What was sequenced was PBMCs. The V and J segments used are TRBV2 and TRBJ2-7, with a tentative D gene TRBD1 over 5 matching bases. The CDR3 reads CASSEGRQGSYEQYF. The bases are TGTGCCAGCAGTGAAGGACGGCAGGGTTCCTACGAGCAGTACTTC.